The 17 T cell receptor beta chains listed next were all sequenced from one sample in a study of blood T cell repertoires in COVID-19. Assay used: immunoSEQ multiplex PCR; TCRdb lists only in-frame clones, some missing. This table holds about 40,000 clones, roughly 90% found once. What was sequenced was peripheral blood. These receptors all stem from a man between 65 and 85 years old with acute or convalescent COVID-19.

This chain links TRBV12-3 or TRBV12-4 with TRBJ1-2, with D perhaps TRBD1 (5 bases). The CDR3 consists of 13 residues. Trimming removed 3 bases from V and 5 bases from J, with 10 bases in between. CDR3 nucleotide sequence: TGTGCCAGCAGTTTGCAGGGAGGGTATGGCTACACCTTC. It is translated as CASSLQGGYGYTF.

The V and J genes are TRBV18 and TRBJ2-5; no firm D call. V was shortened by 5 bases and J by 1 base, with 17 bases between the two germline ends. CDR1 KGHSH and CDR2 LQKENI come from the germline V gene. This CDR3 spans 16 amino acids. CDR3 region: CASSEPGGAPQETQYF. In nucleotides, the CDR3 is TGTGCCAGCTCAGAACCAGGTGGCGCACCCCAAGAGACCCAGTACTTC. Full variable domain (missing parts from reference TRBV18 and TRBJ2-5): NAGVMQNPRHLVRRRGQEARLRCSPMKGHSHVYWYRQLPEEGLKFMVYLQKENIIDESGMPKERFSAEFPKEGPSILRIQQVVRGDSAAYFCASSEPGGAPQETQYFGPGTRLLVL.

This chain links TRBV19 with TRBJ2-1; maybe TRBD2 (6 bases). Trimming stripped 3 bases from V and 5 bases from J, with 17 bases between. The CDR3 spans 16 residues. CDR1 and CDR2 from the germline V gene are LNHDA and SQIVND (reference sequence). CDR3 in DNA: TGTGCCAGTAGTATCGGAGGCTTCCGGGAGAACAATGAGCAGTTCTTC. This sequence encodes CASSIGGFRENNEQFF.

The CDR3 coding sequence is TGTGCTAGTGGTTTTCGCGGGACGCTCTATGGCTACACCTTC. Protein product: CASGFRGTLYGYTF. V gene TRBV12-5 combines with J gene TRBJ1-2; TRBD1 is a possible D gene (5 bases). CDR3 size: 14 residues. Trimming cost V 3 bases and J 4 bases, with 12 bases left between them. Germline V CDR1 and CDR2: LGHNT, FRNRAP.

This clone showed up just once. The CDR3 coding sequence is TGTGCCAGCAGCTTAACCAGGGGGAAAGAGACCCAGTACTTC. Amino acids: CASSLTRGKETQYF. The chain carries TRBV7-8 and TRBJ2-5, with 7 bases matching TRBD1. The CDR3 runs to 14 residues. The V gene's germline CDR1 is SGHVS and CDR2 FQNEAQ. The V and J ends lost 2 bases and 3 bases, in that order; junction bases with no gene match: 3.

CDR3 nucleotides: TGTGCCAGCTCATCTACCGGGTCCCTGGCGGTGGACTATGGCTACACCTTC. The encoded protein is CASSSTGSLAVDYGYTF. The rearrangement joins TRBV18 to TRBJ1-2; D gene uncertain. Germline CDR1 KGHSH, CDR2 LQKENI. The CDR3 spans 17 residues. Between the trimmed V and J ends, which lost 5 bases and 3 bases, there was a span of 22 bases.

In nucleotides, the CDR3 is TGTGCCAGCAGCCAAGATACTGCCAGGCCAGATACGCAGTATTTT. This codes for CASSQDTARPDTQYF. The chain is built from TRBV3-1 (or the pseudogene TRBV3-2) and TRBJ2-3; D gene unclear. Trimming removed 0 bases from V and 4 bases from J, with 11 bases in between. Germline loops: CDR1 LGHDT, CDR2 YNNKEL (reference sequence). This CDR3 is 15 amino acids long.

V usage is TRBV7-9 and J usage is TRBJ1-2; D remains unclear. The CDR3 sequence is 12 residues long. The germline V gene encodes CDR1 SEHNR and CDR2 FQNEAQ (reference sequence). The V end was cut by 5 bases, the J end by 4 bases, with 8 bases between. CDR3: CASSQAPYGYTF. In nucleotides, the CDR3 is TGTGCCAGCAGCCAGGCCCCCTATGGCTACACCTTC.

V and J are TRBV28 and TRBJ1-2, with D possibly TRBD1 on 5 matching bases. The CDR3 spans 12 residues. Trimming removed 5 bases from V and 3 bases from J, with 7 bases in between. CDR1 is MDHEN and CDR2 is SYDVKM in the germline V gene. The CDR3 DNA reads TGTGCCAGCAGTCGCAGGGACTATGGCTACACCTTC. Protein: CASSRRDYGYTF.

This clone showed up just once. Other DNA sequences in the sample encode the same CDR3. The J gene is TRBJ1-4, the V gene TRBV5-1; 9 bases align to TRBD1. V lost 2 bases to trimming and J lost 5 bases; unmatched junction nucleotides: 1. The CDR3 consists of 14 residues. Germline V gene lookup returns CDR1 SGHRS and CDR2 YFSETQ. The CDR3 bases are TGCGCCAGCAGCTTTGGGACAGGGAATGAAAAACTGTTTTTT. Its translation: CASSFGTGNEKLFF.

This CDR3 is CAISLSAGVWEQYF. The CDR3 DNA is TGTGCCATCTCCCTAAGTGCGGGAGTGTGGGAGCAGTACTTC. The V call is TRBV28, the J call TRBJ2-7; 7 bases agree with TRBD2. Germline lookup yields CDR1 MDHEN and CDR2 SYDVKM. This CDR3 comprises 14 residues. With V trimmed by 10 bases and J by 7 bases, 16 bases remained unmatched.

The genes are TRBV12-3 or TRBV12-4 and TRBJ1-4; D remains ambiguous. V lost 2 bases and J lost 8, with 6 bases in between. The CDR3 runs to 12 residues. CDR3 sequence: CASSLQVEKLFF. CDR3 in DNA: TGTGCCAGCAGTTTACAGGTGGAAAAACTGTTTTTT.

V is TRBV5-4 and J is TRBJ1-2, with TRBD1 matching over 9 bases. CDR3 size: 14 residues. Germline-derived CDR1 and CDR2 are SGHNT and YYREEE (reference sequence). The junction had 5 bases not matched to a gene; V was cut back by 4 bases and J by 4 bases. CDR3 in DNA: TGTGCCAGCAGCGTACAGGGGGCCGGCTATGGCTACACCTTC. Protein product: CASSVQGAGYGYTF.

V gene TRBV18 combines with J gene TRBJ2-2, with 7 bases that match TRBD1. Germline CDR1 is KGHSH and CDR2 is LQKENI. The CDR3 has 17 amino acids. J gave up 4 bases and V 3 bases, and 11 bases lay outside the gene matches. The CDR3 nucleotides read TGTGCCAGCTCACCTCTCCCTTGGGGACAGCTCACCGGGGAGCTGTTTTTT. Protein sequence: CASSPLPWGQLTGELFF.

The gene calls are TRBV6-5 and TRBJ1-4, with 7 bases aligning to TRBD1. Losses at the gene ends were 5 bases for V and 8 bases for J; bases not matched to a gene: 8. Germline-derived CDR1 and CDR2 are MNHEY and SVGAGI. The CDR3 sequence is 14 residues long. The CDR3 reads CASSRQGDDEKLFF. As DNA, the CDR3 is TGTGCCAGCAGTCGACAGGGTGATGACGAAAAACTGTTTTTT.

The chain carries TRBV29-1 and TRBJ2-1; D is perhaps TRBD2 (5 bases). The germline V and J ends were trimmed by 7 bases and 2 bases, with 15 bases remaining between them. The CDR3 has 14 residues. CDR1 is SQVTM and CDR2 is ANQGSEA in the germline V gene. The DNA of the CDR3 is TGCAGCGGCCTAGACTACCAACCCTACAATGAGCAGTTCTTC. It codes for CSGLDYQPYNEQFF.

This chain links TRBV11-2 with TRBJ1-3; 7 bases align to TRBD1. The CDR3 runs 15 residues. Germline values: CDR1 SGHAT, CDR2 FQNNGV. Germline trimming cut 5 bases from V and 2 bases from J; bases unmatched to any gene: 6. In DNA, the CDR3 is TGTGCCAGCAGCCTTGGAACAGGGGCTGGAAACACCATATATTTT. The encoded protein is CASSLGTGAGNTIYF. Drawing the rest from reference TRBV11-2 and TRBJ1-3, the complete variable domain is EAGVAQSPRYKIIEKRQSVAFWCNPISGHATLYWYQQILGQGPKLLIQFQNNGVVDDSQLPKDRFSAERLKGVDSTLKIQPAKLEDSAVYLCASSLGTGAGNTIYFGEGSWLTVV.